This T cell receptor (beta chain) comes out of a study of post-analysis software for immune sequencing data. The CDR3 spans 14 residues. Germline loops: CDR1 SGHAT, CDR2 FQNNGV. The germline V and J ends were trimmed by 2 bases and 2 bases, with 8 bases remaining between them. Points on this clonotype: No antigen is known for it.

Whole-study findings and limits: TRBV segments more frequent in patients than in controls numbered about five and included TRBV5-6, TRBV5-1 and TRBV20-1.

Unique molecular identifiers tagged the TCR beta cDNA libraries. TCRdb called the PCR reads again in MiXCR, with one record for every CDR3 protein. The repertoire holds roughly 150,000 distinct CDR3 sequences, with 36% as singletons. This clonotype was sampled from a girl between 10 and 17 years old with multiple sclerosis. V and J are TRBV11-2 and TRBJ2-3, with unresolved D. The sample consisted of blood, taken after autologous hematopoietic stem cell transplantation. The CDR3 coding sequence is TGTGCCAGCAGCTTATCCCGCAACACAGATACGCAGTATTTT. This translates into CASSLSRNTDTQYF. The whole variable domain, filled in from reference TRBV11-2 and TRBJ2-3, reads EAGVAQSPRYKIIEKRQSVAFWCNPISGHATLYWYQQILGQGPKLLIQFQNNGVVDDSQLPKDRFSAERLKGVDSTLKIQPAKLEDSAVYLCASSLSRNTDTQYFGPGTRLTVL.